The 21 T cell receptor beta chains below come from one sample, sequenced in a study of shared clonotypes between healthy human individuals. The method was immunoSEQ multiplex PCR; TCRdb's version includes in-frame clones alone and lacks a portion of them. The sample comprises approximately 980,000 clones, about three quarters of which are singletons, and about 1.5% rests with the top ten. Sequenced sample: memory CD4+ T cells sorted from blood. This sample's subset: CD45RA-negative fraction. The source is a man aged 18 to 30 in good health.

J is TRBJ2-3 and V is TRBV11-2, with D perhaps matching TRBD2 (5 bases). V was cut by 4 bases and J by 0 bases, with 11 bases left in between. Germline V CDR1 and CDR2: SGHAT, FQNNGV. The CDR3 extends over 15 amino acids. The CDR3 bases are TGTGCCAGCAGCTCCGCGGGTACTAGCACAGATACGCAGTATTTT. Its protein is CASSSAGTSTDTQYF.

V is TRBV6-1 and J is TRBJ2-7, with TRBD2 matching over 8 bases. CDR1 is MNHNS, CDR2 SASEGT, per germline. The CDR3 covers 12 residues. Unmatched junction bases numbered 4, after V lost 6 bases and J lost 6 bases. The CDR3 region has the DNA TGTGCCAGCAGACCGGGGGGGTCCGAGCAGTACTTC. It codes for CASRPGGSEQYF.

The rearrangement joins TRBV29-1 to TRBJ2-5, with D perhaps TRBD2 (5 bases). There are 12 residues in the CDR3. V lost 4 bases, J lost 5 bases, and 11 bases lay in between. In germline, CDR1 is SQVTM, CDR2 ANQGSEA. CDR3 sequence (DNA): TGCAGCGTTGCCAGGACGGGGGAGACCCAGTACTTC. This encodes CSVARTGETQYF.

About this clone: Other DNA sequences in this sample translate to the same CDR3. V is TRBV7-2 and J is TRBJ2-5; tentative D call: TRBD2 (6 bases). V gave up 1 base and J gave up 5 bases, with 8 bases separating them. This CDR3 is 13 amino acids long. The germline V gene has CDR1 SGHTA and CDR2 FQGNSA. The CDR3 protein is CASSLVLAETQYF. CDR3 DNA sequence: TGTGCCAGCAGCTTAGTTCTAGCGGAGACCCAGTACTTC.

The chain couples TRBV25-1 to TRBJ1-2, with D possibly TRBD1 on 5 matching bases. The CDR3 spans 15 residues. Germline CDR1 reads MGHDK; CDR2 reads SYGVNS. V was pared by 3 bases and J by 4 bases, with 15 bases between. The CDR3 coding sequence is TGTGCCAGCAGTGAGACTACAGGAGTGGGCTATGGCTACACCTTC. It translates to CASSETTGVGYGYTF.

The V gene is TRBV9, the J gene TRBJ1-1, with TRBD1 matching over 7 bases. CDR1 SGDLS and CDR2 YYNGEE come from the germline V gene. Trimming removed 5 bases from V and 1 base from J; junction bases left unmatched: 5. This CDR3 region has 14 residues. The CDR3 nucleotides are TGTGCCAGCAGTAGAGGGGGCGGGAACACTGAAGCTTTCTTT. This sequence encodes CASSRGGGNTEAFF.

CDR3 sequence reads: CASSPILEVYGYTF. For the CDR3, the DNA is TGTGCCAGCAGCCCGATACTGGAAGTCTATGGCTACACCTTC. The chain carries TRBV28 and TRBJ1-2; D unclear. CDR1 and CDR2 (germline): MDHEN, SYDVKM. V shed 6 bases and J shed 4 bases, with 15 bases lying between them. This CDR3 is 14 amino acids long.

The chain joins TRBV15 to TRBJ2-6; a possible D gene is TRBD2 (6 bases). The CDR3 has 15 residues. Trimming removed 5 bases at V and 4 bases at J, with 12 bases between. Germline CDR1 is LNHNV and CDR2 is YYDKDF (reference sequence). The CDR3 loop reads CATSRGGYGANVLTF. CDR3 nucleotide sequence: TGTGCCACCAGCCGTGGGGGGTACGGGGCCAACGTCCTGACTTTC.

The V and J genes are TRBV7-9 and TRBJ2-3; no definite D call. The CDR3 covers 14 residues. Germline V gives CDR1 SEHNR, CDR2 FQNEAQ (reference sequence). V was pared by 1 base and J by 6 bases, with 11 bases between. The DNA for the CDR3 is TGTGCCAGCAGCTTAGGGACCTTAGGGGATACGCAGTATTTT. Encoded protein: CASSLGTLGDTQYF.

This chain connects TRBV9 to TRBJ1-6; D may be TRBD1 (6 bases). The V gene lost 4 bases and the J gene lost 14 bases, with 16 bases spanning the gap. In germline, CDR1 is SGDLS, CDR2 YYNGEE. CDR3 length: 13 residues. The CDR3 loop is CASSPLQGDTLHF. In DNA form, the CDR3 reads TGTGCCAGCAGCCCCTTACAGGGAGACACCCTCCACTTT.

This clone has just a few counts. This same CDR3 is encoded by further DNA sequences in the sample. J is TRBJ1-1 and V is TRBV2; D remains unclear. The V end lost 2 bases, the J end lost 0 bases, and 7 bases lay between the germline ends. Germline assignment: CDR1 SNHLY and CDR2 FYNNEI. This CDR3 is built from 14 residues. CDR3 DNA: TGTGCCAGCAGTGAACTGGGCTTGAACACTGAAGCTTTCTTT. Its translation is CASSELGLNTEAFF.

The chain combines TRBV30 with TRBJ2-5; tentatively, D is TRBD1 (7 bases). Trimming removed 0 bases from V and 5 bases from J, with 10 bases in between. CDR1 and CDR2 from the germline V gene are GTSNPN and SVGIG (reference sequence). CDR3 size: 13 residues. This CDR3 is CAWSVAGGETQYF. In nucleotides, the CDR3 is TGTGCCTGGAGTGTAGCAGGGGGGGAGACCCAGTACTTC.

The chain's CDR3 is CASSIDETAYGYTF. CDR3 sequence (DNA): TGTGCCAGTAGTATAGACGAGACAGCCTATGGCTACACCTTC. The V and J genes are TRBV19 and TRBJ1-2, with TRBD1 as a possible D gene (5 bases). Trimming stripped 0 bases from V and 4 bases from J, with 9 bases between. Germline CDR1 is LNHDA and CDR2 is SQIVND (reference sequence). The CDR3 is 14 amino acids.

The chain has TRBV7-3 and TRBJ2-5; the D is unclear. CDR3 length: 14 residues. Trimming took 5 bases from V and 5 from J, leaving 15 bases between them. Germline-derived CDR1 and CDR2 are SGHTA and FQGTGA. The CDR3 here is CASSLNPGFETQYF. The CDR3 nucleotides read TGTGCCAGCAGCCTAAACCCAGGTTTCGAGACCCAGTACTTC.

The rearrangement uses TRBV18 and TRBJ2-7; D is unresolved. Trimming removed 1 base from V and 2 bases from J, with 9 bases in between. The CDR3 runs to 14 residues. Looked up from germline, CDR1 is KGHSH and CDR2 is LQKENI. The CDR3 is CASSPLGPPYEQYF. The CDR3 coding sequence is TGTGCCAGCTCACCACTGGGCCCCCCCTACGAGCAGTACTTC.

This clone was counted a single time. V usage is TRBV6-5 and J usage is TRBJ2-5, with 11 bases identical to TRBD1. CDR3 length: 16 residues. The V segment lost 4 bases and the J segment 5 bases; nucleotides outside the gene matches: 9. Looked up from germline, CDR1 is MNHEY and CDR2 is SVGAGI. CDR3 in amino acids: CASSFGQGARQETQYF. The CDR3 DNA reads TGTGCCAGCAGTTTCGGACAGGGGGCGCGTCAGGAGACCCAGTACTTC.

The CDR3 is CASSGGGTTNEKLFF. DNA of the CDR3: TGTGCCAGCAGCGGTGGCGGGACAACTAATGAAAAACTGTTTTTT. This rearrangement joins TRBV5-4 to TRBJ1-4; D unclear. The length of the CDR3 is 15 residues. Deletions cut 4 bases from V and 0 bases from J, with 10 bases between. Germline CDR1 and CDR2: SGHNT and YYREEE (reference sequence).

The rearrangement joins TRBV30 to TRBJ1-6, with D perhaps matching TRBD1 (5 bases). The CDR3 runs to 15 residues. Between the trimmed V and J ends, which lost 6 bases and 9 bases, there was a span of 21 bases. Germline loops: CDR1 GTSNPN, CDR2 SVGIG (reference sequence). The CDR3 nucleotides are TGTGCCTGTACAATAGCGGGGGTTCCGTCTTCACCCCTCCACTTT. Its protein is CACTIAGVPSSPLHF.

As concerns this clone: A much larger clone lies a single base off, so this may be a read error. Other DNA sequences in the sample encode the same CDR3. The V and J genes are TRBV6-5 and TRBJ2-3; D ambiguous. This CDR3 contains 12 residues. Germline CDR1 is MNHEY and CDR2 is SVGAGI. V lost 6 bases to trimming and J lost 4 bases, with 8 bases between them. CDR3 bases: TGTGCCAGCAGCCCCGGGCCAGATACGCAGTATTTT. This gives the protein CASSPGPDTQYF.

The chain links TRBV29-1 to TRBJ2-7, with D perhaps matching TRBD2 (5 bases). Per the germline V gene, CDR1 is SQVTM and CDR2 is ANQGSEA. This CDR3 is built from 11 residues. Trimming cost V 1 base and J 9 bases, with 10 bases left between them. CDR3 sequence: CSVEVRGAQYF. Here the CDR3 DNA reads TGCAGCGTTGAAGTCCGGGGAGCGCAGTACTTC.

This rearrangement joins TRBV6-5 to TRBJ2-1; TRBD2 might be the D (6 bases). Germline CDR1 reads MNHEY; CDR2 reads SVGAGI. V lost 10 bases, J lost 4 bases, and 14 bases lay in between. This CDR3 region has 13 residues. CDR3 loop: CATRRDSYNEQFF. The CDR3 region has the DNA TGTGCCACCCGCCGGGACTCGTACAATGAGCAGTTCTTC.